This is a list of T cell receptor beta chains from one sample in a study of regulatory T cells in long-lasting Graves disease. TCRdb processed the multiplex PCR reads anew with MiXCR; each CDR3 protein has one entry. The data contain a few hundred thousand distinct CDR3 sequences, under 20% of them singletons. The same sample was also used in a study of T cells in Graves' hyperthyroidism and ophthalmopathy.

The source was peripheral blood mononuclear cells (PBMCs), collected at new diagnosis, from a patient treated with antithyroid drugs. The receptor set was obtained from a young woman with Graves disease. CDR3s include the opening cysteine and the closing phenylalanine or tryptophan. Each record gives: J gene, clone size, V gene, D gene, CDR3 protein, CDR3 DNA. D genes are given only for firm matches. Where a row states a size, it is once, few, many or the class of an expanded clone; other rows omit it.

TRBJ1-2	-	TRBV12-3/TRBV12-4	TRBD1	CASSSQTGVYGYTF	TGTGCCAGCAGTTCTCAGACAGGGGTCTATGGCTACACCTTC
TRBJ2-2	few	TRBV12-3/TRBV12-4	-	CASSRQGGPQSGELFF	TGTGCCAGCAGTAGACAAGGGGGACCCCAGTCCGGGGAGCTGTTTTTT
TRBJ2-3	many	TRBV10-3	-	CAMSGNSADTQYF	TGTGCCATGTCAGGGAACTCGGCAGATACGCAGTATTTT
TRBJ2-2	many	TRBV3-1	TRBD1	CASSQPGTGTGELFF	TGTGCCAGCAGCCAACCCGGGACAGGGACCGGGGAGCTGTTTTTT
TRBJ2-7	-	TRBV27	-	CASSLTGTPSYEQYF	TGTGCCAGCAGTTTAACAGGGACCCCCTCCTACGAGCAGTACTTC
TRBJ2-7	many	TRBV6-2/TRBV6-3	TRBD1	CASSGQVSYEQYF	TGTGCCAGCAGTGGACAGGTCTCCTACGAGCAGTACTTC
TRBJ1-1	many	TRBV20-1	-	CSARAEEAFF	TGCAGTGCGCGCGCAGAGGAAGCTTTCTTT
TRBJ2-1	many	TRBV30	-	CAWSTSEQFF	TGTGCCTGGAGTACTAGCGAGCAGTTCTTC
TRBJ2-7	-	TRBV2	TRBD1	CASSERTGQGYEQYF	TGTGCCAGCAGTGAGAGGACAGGGCAGGGTTACGAGCAGTACTTC
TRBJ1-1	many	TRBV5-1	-	CASSLFALNTEAFF	TGCGCCAGCAGCTTGTTCGCCTTGAACACTGAAGCTTTCTTT
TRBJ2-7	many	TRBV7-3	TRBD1	CASSPRRTGTYEQYF	TGTGCCAGCAGCCCGCGGAGGACAGGGACCTACGAGCAGTACTTC
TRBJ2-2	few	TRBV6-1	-	CASGGAVGELFF	TGTGCCAGCGGGGGGGCTGTCGGGGAGCTGTTTTTT
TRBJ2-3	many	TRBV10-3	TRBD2	CAISESLAGTDTQYF	TGTGCCATCAGTGAGTCGCTAGCGGGCACAGATACGCAGTATTTT
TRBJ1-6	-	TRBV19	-	CASSIGVYSPLHF	TGTGCCAGTAGTATCGGGGTGTATTCACCCCTCCACTTT
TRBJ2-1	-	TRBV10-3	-	CATQAGVGNEQFF	TGTGCCACCCAGGCCGGTGTTGGCAATGAGCAGTTCTTC
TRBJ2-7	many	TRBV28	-	CASSPQTRQTVPYEQYF	TGTGCCAGCAGTCCGCAGACCCGACAGACCGTTCCCTACGAGCAGTACTTC
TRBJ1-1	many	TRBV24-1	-	CATGGGGGTEAFF	TGTGCCACCGGGGGGGGAGGCGGCACTGAAGCTTTCTTT
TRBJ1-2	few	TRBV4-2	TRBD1	CASSQEGTGVTGYTF	TGTGCCAGCAGCCAAGAAGGGACAGGGGTGACTGGCTACACCTTC
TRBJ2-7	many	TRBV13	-	CASSAGTTYEQYF	TGTGCCAGCAGCGCCGGGACCACGTACGAGCAGTACTTC
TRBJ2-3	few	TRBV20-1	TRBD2	CSAPRPGLAGGPSTDTQYF	TGCAGTGCCCCCCGCCCTGGGCTAGCGGGGGGCCCTAGCACAGATACGCAGTATTTT
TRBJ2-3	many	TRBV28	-	CASSGMDTQYF	TGTGCCAGCAGTGGGATGGATACGCAGTATTTT
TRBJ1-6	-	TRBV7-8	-	CASRHGEGAVSYNSPLHF	TGTGCCAGCAGACATGGGGAAGGGGCAGTCTCCTATAATTCACCCCTCCACTTT
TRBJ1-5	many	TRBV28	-	CASSRGGGNNQPQHF	TGTGCCAGCAGTCGGGGAGGGGGAAACAATCAGCCCCAGCATTTT
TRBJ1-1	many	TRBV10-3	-	CAISLTENTEAFF	TGTGCCATCAGTCTGACAGAAAACACTGAAGCTTTCTTT
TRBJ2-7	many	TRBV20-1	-	CSARAGRYEQYF	TGCAGTGCTAGGGCGGGGAGATACGAGCAGTACTTC
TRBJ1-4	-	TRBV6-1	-	CASTPTGSAGKLFF	TGTGCCAGCACCCCTACCGGGTCAGCGGGAAAACTGTTTTTT
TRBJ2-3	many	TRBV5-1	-	CASSRSSSTDTQYF	TGTGCCAGCAGCCGTAGCAGTAGCACAGATACGCAGTATTTT
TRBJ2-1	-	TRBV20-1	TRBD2	CSARDYRLAGGDEQFF	TGCAGTGCTAGAGATTATCGGCTAGCGGGGGGGGATGAGCAGTTCTTC
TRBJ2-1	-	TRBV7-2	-	CASGPPTGGNEQFF	TGTGCCAGCGGCCCCCCGACAGGCGGCAATGAGCAGTTCTTC
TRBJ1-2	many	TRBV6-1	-	CASRTEWGERGYTF	TGTGCCAGCAGGACCGAGTGGGGGGAGAGGGGCTACACCTTC
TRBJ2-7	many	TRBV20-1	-	CSARPPGWDGLDEQYF	TGCAGTGCTAGACCCCCCGGTTGGGACGGACTCGACGAGCAGTACTTC
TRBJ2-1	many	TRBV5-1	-	CASSLGAGNTEQFF	TGCGCCAGCAGCTTGGGGGCAGGGAACACTGAGCAGTTCTTC
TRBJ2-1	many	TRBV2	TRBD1	CASSGRDRGFNEQFF	TGTGCCAGCAGTGGTCGGGACAGGGGCTTCAATGAGCAGTTCTTC
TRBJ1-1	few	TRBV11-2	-	CASGLISTEAFF	TGTGCCAGCGGCTTAATCAGTACTGAAGCTTTCTTT
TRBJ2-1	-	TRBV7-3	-	CASSLSPSSSNEQFF	TGTGCCAGCAGCTTAAGCCCATCGTCGAGTAATGAGCAGTTCTTC
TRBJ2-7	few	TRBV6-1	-	CASSKDGTYEQYF	TGTGCCAGCAGCAAGGACGGGACCTACGAGCAGTACTTC
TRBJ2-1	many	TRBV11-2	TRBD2	CASSLAILASVYNEQFF	TGTGCCAGCAGCTTAGCGATACTAGCGTCGGTTTACAATGAGCAGTTCTTC
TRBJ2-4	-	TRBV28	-	CASRAGFETLAKNIQYF	TGTGCCAGCCGGGCGGGGTTTGAGACGCTAGCCAAAAACATTCAGTACTTC
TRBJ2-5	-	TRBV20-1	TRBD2	CSAGSGGGETQYF	TGCAGTGCAGGGAGCGGGGGAGGAGAGACCCAGTACTTC
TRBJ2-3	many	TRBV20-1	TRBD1	CSARRSDRDVFSDTQYF	TGCAGTGCTAGACGATCCGACAGGGACGTTTTCTCAGATACGCAGTATTTT
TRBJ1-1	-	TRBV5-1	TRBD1	CASSWQGGNTEAFF	TGCGCCAGCAGCTGGCAGGGGGGAAACACTGAAGCTTTCTTT
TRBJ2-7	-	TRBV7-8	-	CASSPRIVLEDSYEQYF	TGTGCCAGCAGCCCTAGAATCGTGCTGGAGGACTCCTACGAGCAGTACTTC
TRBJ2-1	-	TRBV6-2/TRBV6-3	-	CASSYVGGQFF	TGTGCCAGCAGTTATGTGGGGGGGCAGTTCTTC
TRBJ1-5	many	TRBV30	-	CAWSVQGRYQPQHF	TGTGCCTGGAGTGTCCAGGGGAGGTATCAGCCCCAGCATTTT
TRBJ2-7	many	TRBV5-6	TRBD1	CASSLYGTGTLHEQYF	TGTGCCAGCAGCTTGTACGGGACAGGGACTCTCCACGAGCAGTACTTC
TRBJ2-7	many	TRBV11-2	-	CATSRGGAEQYF	TGTGCCACCTCTAGGGGGGGAGCCGAGCAGTACTTC
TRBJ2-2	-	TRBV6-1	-	CASSVDLPGELFF	TGTGCCAGCAGTGTAGATCTTCCTGGGGAGCTGTTTTTT
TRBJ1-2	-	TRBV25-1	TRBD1	CASRPSGGSNYGYTF	TGTGCCAGCCGACCTTCAGGGGGCTCTAACTATGGCTACACCTTC
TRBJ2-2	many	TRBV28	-	CASSLAGGANTGELFF	TGTGCCAGCAGTTTGGCCGGGGGCGCTAACACCGGGGAGCTGTTTTTT
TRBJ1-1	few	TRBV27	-	CATRTRRNTEAFF	TGTGCCACACGGACCCGTAGGAACACTGAAGCTTTCTTT
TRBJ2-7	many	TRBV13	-	CASSPEGEWSYEQYF	TGTGCCAGCAGCCCGGAGGGGGAGTGGTCCTACGAGCAGTACTTC
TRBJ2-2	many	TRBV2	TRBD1	CASSGDRAGTGELFF	TGTGCCAGCAGTGGGGACAGGGCTGGCACCGGGGAGCTGTTTTTT
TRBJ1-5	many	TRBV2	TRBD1	CASSLDRGHNQPQHF	TGTGCCAGCAGTTTGGACAGGGGCCACAATCAGCCCCAGCATTTT